This T cell receptor (beta chain) was recovered during a study of breast tumors, draining lymph nodes, adjacent tissues. Findings and caveats of the study: Compared with basal-like, luminal-like tumors shared significantly more repertoire with nontumor tissue. Tumor T cell lymph node origin was a supported hypothesis, not proven. Most tumor T cells seemingly derive from lymph node, then expand in tumor. Tumors had less TCR diversity than lymph nodes, more than nontumor tissue.

Note on this clonotype: The antigen is not known. One end of the junction varies from germline; a read error may be responsible.

In germline, CDR1 is SGHTA, CDR2 FQGNSA. This CDR3 has 16 amino acids. Axillary draining lymph nodes of breast cancer patients supplied the node samples. MiXCR, applied by TCRdb to the multiplex PCR reads, yields one record per CDR3 protein. The sample records 140,000 to 150,000 distinct CDR3 sequences, about 33% being singletons. This chain links TRBV7-2 with TRBJ2-6; 8 bases map to TRBD1. The sequenced material came from axillary lymph node tissue. The TCR was taken from a female donor with breast cancer. Some clones in this sample may be carry-over from other donors' samples. The CDR3 region has the DNA TGTGCCAACGGAGACAGGGGACGATCTGGGGCCAACGTCCCGACTTTC. This translates into CANGDRGRSGANVPTF.